This T cell receptor beta chain stems from a study of blood T cell repertoires in COVID-19. Across the study: Nucleic acid was either cDNA or gDNA, and it came from T cells, B-cell-depleted T cells, or PBMCs.

Methods used by the authors: Amplifying reference gene primers gave estimates of nucleated cell counts. Profiled with immunoSEQ multiplex PCR; TCRdb holds only in-frame clones, not every one. The V and J calls and clone size are taken from that table; D and trimming were inferred from the DNA. The sample consists of around 430,000 clones, 87% of them appearing once. Germline V gene lookup returns CDR1 MDHEN and CDR2 SYDVKM. Trimming removed 10 bases from V and 11 bases from J, with 20 bases in between. This CDR3 spans 12 amino acids. The participants were between roughly 18 and 89 years old and came from some 23 US areas. Cohort 3 donors were reported recovered after two negative PCRs, clearance, or symptom resolution. The count of this clone is one.

The TCR sequence derives from a woman aged 45-59 years who had recovered from COVID-19. The sequenced material came from PBMCs or T cells enriched from blood (not recorded which). The chain recombines TRBV28 with TRBJ1-1, with D possibly matching TRBD1 (6 bases). The CDR3 is CATSKGGVKAFF. Here the CDR3 DNA reads TGTGCCACGTCTAAGGGGGGGGTTAAGGCTTTCTTT.